The rows below give T cell receptor beta chains drawn from one sample of a study of T-cell reconstitution after alpha-beta-depleted transplantation in children. MiXCR was run by TCRdb on the PCR reads, yielding one entry per CDR3 protein. The sample lists 170,000 or so distinct CDR3 sequences; 6.5% to 7.5% were seen once. Material: PBMCs from the stem cell graft donor, obtained from the stem cell graft. These receptors were collected from a human donor who donated a stem cell graft to a child with Wiskott-Aldrich syndrome. The CDR3 runs from the conserved cysteine through the conserved F or W. The D gene is left open where the match is weak. Rows may omit the clone size; those that give it use once, few, many or a size class.

j_call: TRBJ2-1
clone_size: many
v_call: TRBV20-1
d_call: TRBD2
cdr3_aa: CSARDLAGGLYEQFF
cdr3_nt: TGCAGTGCTAGAGATCTGGCGGGGGGGTTGTATGAGCAGTTCTTC

j_call: TRBJ2-5
clone_size: many
v_call: TRBV11-3
d_call: .
cdr3_aa: CASSLGLRETQYF
cdr3_nt: TGTGCCAGCAGCTTGGGGTTAAGAGAGACCCAGTACTTC

j_call: TRBJ1-1
clone_size: many
v_call: TRBV7-8
d_call: TRBD1
cdr3_aa: CASSLLGTGDTEAFF
cdr3_nt: TGTGCCAGCAGCTTATTAGGGACAGGGGACACTGAAGCTTTCTTT

j_call: TRBJ2-7
clone_size: many
v_call: TRBV12-3/TRBV12-4
d_call: TRBD1
cdr3_aa: CASSPPTGTGLSYEQYF
cdr3_nt: TGTGCCAGCAGTCCTCCAACCGGGACAGGGTTATCCTACGAGCAGTACTTC

j_call: TRBJ1-5
clone_size: many
v_call: TRBV10-3
d_call: .
cdr3_aa: CAIRVGVNQPQHF
cdr3_nt: TGTGCCATCAGAGTCGGAGTCAATCAGCCCCAGCATTTT

j_call: TRBJ1-2
clone_size: few
v_call: TRBV19
d_call: TRBD1
cdr3_aa: CASRNPQGARGYTF
cdr3_nt: TGTGCCAGCCGCAATCCACAGGGGGCTCGGGGCTACACCTTC

j_call: TRBJ2-1
clone_size: many
v_call: TRBV20-1
d_call: .
cdr3_aa: CSVGAYNEQFF
cdr3_nt: TGCAGTGTAGGAGCCTACAATGAGCAGTTCTTC

j_call: TRBJ2-7
clone_size: many
v_call: TRBV7-6
d_call: .
cdr3_aa: CASSRDRTYEQYF
cdr3_nt: TGTGCCAGCAGCCGGGACCGCACGTACGAGCAGTACTTC

j_call: TRBJ1-2
clone_size: many
v_call: TRBV29-1
d_call: .
cdr3_aa: CSVEENYGYTF
cdr3_nt: TGCAGCGTTGAAGAAAACTATGGCTACACCTTC

j_call: TRBJ2-5
clone_size: many
v_call: TRBV6-5
d_call: .
cdr3_aa: CASSYGRGAQQETQYF
cdr3_nt: TGTGCCAGCAGTTACGGCCGGGGGGCCCAACAAGAGACCCAGTACTTC

j_call: TRBJ2-1
clone_size: many
v_call: TRBV27
d_call: TRBD2
cdr3_aa: CASSLGQGRLAGGKHEQFF
cdr3_nt: TGTGCCAGCAGTTTAGGTCAGGGACGGCTAGCGGGAGGTAAACATGAGCAGTTCTTC

j_call: TRBJ2-1
clone_size: many
v_call: TRBV20-1
d_call: .
cdr3_aa: CSASGSSSYNEQFF
cdr3_nt: TGCAGTGCTTCAGGGAGCAGCTCCTACAATGAGCAGTTCTTC

j_call: TRBJ2-7
clone_size: many
v_call: TRBV27
d_call: TRBD2
cdr3_aa: CASSTGTSGGSYEQYF
cdr3_nt: TGTGCCAGCAGCACCGGGACTAGCGGGGGGTCCTACGAGCAGTACTTC

j_call: TRBJ2-7
clone_size: many
v_call: TRBV27
d_call: .
cdr3_aa: CASSAQTYEQYF
cdr3_nt: TGTGCCAGCAGCGCGCAAACCTACGAGCAGTACTTC

j_call: TRBJ2-7
clone_size: many
v_call: TRBV12-3/TRBV12-4
d_call: .
cdr3_aa: CASSLLGGGEQYF
cdr3_nt: TGTGCCAGCAGTCTTCTGGGGGGCGGGGAGCAGTACTTC

j_call: TRBJ1-2
clone_size: many
v_call: TRBV29-1
d_call: .
cdr3_aa: CSVDSAPSKQGDGYTF
cdr3_nt: TGCAGCGTTGATAGCGCACCGTCTAAGCAGGGAGATGGCTACACCTTC

j_call: TRBJ2-1
clone_size: few
v_call: TRBV2
d_call: TRBD2
cdr3_aa: CASGRASVYNEQFF
cdr3_nt: TGTGCCAGCGGGAGGGCTAGCGTATACAATGAGCAGTTCTTC

j_call: TRBJ2-3
clone_size: few
v_call: TRBV7-9
d_call: TRBD2
cdr3_aa: CASSLGLADPDTQYF
cdr3_nt: TGTGCCAGCAGCTTAGGACTAGCGGACCCAGATACGCAGTATTTT

j_call: TRBJ1-1
clone_size: many
v_call: TRBV29-1
d_call: .
cdr3_aa: CSLAPNTEAFF
cdr3_nt: TGCAGCTTGGCACCGAACACTGAAGCTTTCTTT

j_call: TRBJ2-7
clone_size: many
v_call: TRBV5-1
d_call: TRBD1
cdr3_aa: CASSSWTGRSYEQYF
cdr3_nt: TGCGCCAGCAGCTCCTGGACAGGGAGATCCTACGAGCAGTACTTC

j_call: TRBJ2-4
clone_size: many
v_call: TRBV6-1
d_call: .
cdr3_aa: CASMGGKAETIAKNIQYF
cdr3_nt: TGTGCCAGCATGGGTGGTAAAGCAGAGACTATAGCCAAAAACATTCAGTACTTC

j_call: TRBJ2-6
clone_size: .
v_call: TRBV12-3/TRBV12-4
d_call: TRBD2
cdr3_aa: CTCCIRLAGFSGANVLTF
cdr3_nt: TGTACCTGCTGTATCCGACTAGCGGGATTTTCTGGGGCCAACGTCCTGACTTTC

j_call: TRBJ1-5
clone_size: many
v_call: TRBV12-3/TRBV12-4
d_call: .
cdr3_aa: CASVRSLNQPQHF
cdr3_nt: TGTGCCAGCGTAAGGAGCCTCAATCAGCCCCAGCATTTT

j_call: TRBJ2-5
clone_size: many
v_call: TRBV19
d_call: .
cdr3_aa: CASSIGGEGMGETQYF
cdr3_nt: TGTGCCAGTAGTATAGGAGGAGAGGGTATGGGAGAGACCCAGTACTTC

j_call: TRBJ1-1
clone_size: .
v_call: TRBV15
d_call: .
cdr3_aa: CATSRSDGANTEAFF
cdr3_nt: TGTGCCACCAGCAGGTCGGACGGGGCGAACACTGAAGCTTTCTTT

j_call: TRBJ2-2
clone_size: many
v_call: TRBV12-3/TRBV12-4
d_call: .
cdr3_aa: CASSLAGAGELFF
cdr3_nt: TGTGCCAGCAGTTTAGCGGGAGCCGGGGAGCTGTTTTTT

j_call: TRBJ2-1
clone_size: many
v_call: TRBV20-1
d_call: TRBD1
cdr3_aa: CSATRGGADRYNEQFF
cdr3_nt: TGCAGTGCAACCCGAGGGGGCGCCGACCGGTACAATGAGCAGTTCTTC

j_call: TRBJ1-2
clone_size: many
v_call: TRBV27
d_call: TRBD1
cdr3_aa: CASSCVGGGRDRVCGYTF
cdr3_nt: TGTGCCAGCAGTTGTGTGGGGGGGGGCCGGGACAGGGTTTGTGGCTACACCTTC

j_call: TRBJ1-4
clone_size: many
v_call: TRBV20-1
d_call: TRBD1
cdr3_aa: CSARGRDRANEKLFF
cdr3_nt: TGCAGTGCTAGAGGACGTGACAGGGCCAATGAAAAACTGTTTTTT